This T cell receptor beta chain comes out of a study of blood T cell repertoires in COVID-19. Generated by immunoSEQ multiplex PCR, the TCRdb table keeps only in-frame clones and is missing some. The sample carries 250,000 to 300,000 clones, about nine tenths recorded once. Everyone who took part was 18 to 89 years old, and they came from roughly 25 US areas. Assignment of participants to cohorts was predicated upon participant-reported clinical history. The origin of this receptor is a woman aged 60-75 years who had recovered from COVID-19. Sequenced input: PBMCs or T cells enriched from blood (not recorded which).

CDR3 sequence: CASSPLASYEQYF. The CDR3 DNA is TGTGCCAGCAGCCCACTAGCGTCCTACGAGCAGTACTTC. V usage is TRBV7-9 and J usage is TRBJ2-7; 7 bases are a match to TRBD2. The CDR3 totals 13 residues. With 5 bases clipped from V and 1 base from J, the junction kept 2 bases outside the gene matches. Germline CDR1 and CDR2: SEHNR and FQNEAQ (reference sequence). The full variable domain, in which reference TRBV7-9 and TRBJ2-7 provide the parts outside the CDR3, is DTGVSQNPRHKITKRGQNVTFRCDPISEHNRLYWYRQTLGQGPEFLTYFQNEAQLEKSRLLSDRFSAERPKGSFSTLEIQRTEQGDSAMYLCASSPLASYEQYFGPGTRLTVT.